These T cell receptor beta chains were read from a single sample in a study of shared clonotypes between healthy human individuals. Using immunoSEQ multiplex PCR, the repertoire was profiled, and TCRdb retains in-frame clones only, with some absent. The table shows 550,000 to 800,000 clones, with about 90% occurring only once. What was sequenced was memory CD8+ T cells from PBMCs. Receptor source: a man aged 18 to 35 in good health. Some clones in this sample may be carry-over from other donors' samples. CDR3s include the opening cysteine and the closing phenylalanine or tryptophan. A D gene is named only where the DNA matches it firmly. The size field is filled for only some rows; it gives once, few, many or a size class.

TRBJ2-7,many,TRBD1,TRBV7-8,CASSWGTGTYEQYF,TGTGCCAGCAGCTGGGGGACAGGTACCTACGAGCAGTACTTC
TRBJ2-2,NA,NA,TRBV4-1,CASSQDRTLSNTGELFF,TGCGCCAGCAGCCAAGATCGGACCCTCTCGAACACCGGGGAGCTGTTTTTT
TRBJ2-2,NA,NA,TRBV7-2,CASSFLVGELFF,TGTGCCAGCAGCTTTCTGGTGGGAGAGCTGTTTTTT
TRBJ2-3,NA,NA,TRBV11-2,CASSLVALTDTQYF,TGTGCCAGCAGTCTGGTGGCCCTCACAGATACGCAGTATTTT
TRBJ2-6,NA,NA,TRBV5-1,CASSLTGANVLTF,TGCGCCAGCAGCCTGACGGGGGCCAACGTCCTGACTTTC
TRBJ2-3,NA,NA,TRBV7-9,CASSPSELRIRDTQYF,TGTGCCAGCAGCCCCAGTGAGCTGCGGATCCGGGATACGCAGTATTTT
TRBJ2-5,NA,TRBD2,TRBV28,CASRRWTSGRGIQETQYF,TGTGCCAGCAGACGGTGGACTAGCGGGCGCGGGATCCAAGAGACCCAGTACTTC
TRBJ2-2,NA,NA,TRBV5-6,CASSLRPNTGELFF,TGTGCCAGCAGCTTGCGCCCCAACACCGGGGAGCTGTTTTTT
TRBJ1-5,NA,TRBD1,TRBV4-1,CASSRSYRGLSNQPQHF,TGCGCCAGCAGCCGAAGCTACAGGGGGCTGAGCAATCAGCCCCAGCATTTT
TRBJ2-7,NA,TRBD2,TRBV4-2,CASSQGEGRPYEQYF,TGTGCCAGCAGCCAAGGGGAGGGGAGGCCCTACGAGCAGTACTTC
TRBJ2-2,NA,TRBD2,TRBV4-1,CASSQDPREARSTGELFF,TGCGCCAGCAGCCAAGACCCGCGGGAGGCCCGGAGCACCGGGGAGCTGTTTTTT
TRBJ1-3,NA,NA,TRBV11-2,CASGSSPRSGNTIYF,TGTGCCAGCGGGTCTTCACCCCGCTCTGGAAACACCATATATTTT